This TCR beta chain derives from a study of T cells expressing NK-cell markers. Background on the study: Within the sequenced cohort of eight donors, seven exhibited HCMV seropositivity and one was seronegative.

The authors made TCR beta cDNA libraries by 5'RACE template switching. This switching added a universal primer site and UMIs. Following a re-call of the 5' RACE reads, TCRdb has one entry per CDR3 protein and lacks DNA. The sample data list under 600,000 distinct CDR3 sequences. Germline lookup yields CDR1 SGHKS and CDR2 YYEKEE (reference sequence). CDR3 length equals 18 residues. The sequenced sample was blood T cells: a sorted CD56 or NKG2C T cell subset, CD4+ or CD8+ T cells, or bulk PBMC T cells (not recorded which). The sequence was collected from a woman aged 45-65 years in good health. The chain employs TRBV5-5 and TRBJ2-5; the D call of TRBD2 rests on TCRdb alone, since no DNA is present to check it. The CDR3 sequence: CASSLGGLAGGLQETQYF.